Listed below are T cell receptor beta chains from one sample, sequenced in a study of control samples from healthy donors and cancer patients. The protocol was immunoSEQ multiplex PCR, while the TCRdb copy is restricted to in-frame clones and leaves out a portion. Of more than 150,000 clones listed, 80% to 95% are singletons. The specimen sequenced was blood. The origin of the receptors is a woman in her thirties in good health. Each CDR3 is given with its conserved first and last residue. The order of the fields is V gene, J gene, clone size, D gene, CDR3 protein, CDR3 DNA. D genes are given only for firm matches. Some rows mark clone size as missing; the rest say once, few, many or name a class of expanded clone.

>TRBV11-2|TRBJ2-5|.|.
CASSLADSWTQYF
TGTGCCAGCAGCTTAGCCGACAGTTGGACCCAGTACTTC
>TRBV2|TRBJ1-5|few|.
CASSQGSSNQPQHF
TGTGCCAGCAGTCAGGGGAGTAGCAATCAGCCCCAGCATTTT
>TRBV6-4|TRBJ1-1|.|.
CASSDGREATEAFF
TGTGCCAGCAGTGACGGGAGGGAGGCCACTGAAGCTTTCTTT
>TRBV7-3|TRBJ2-2|.|.
CASSSTPSDTGELFF
TGTGCCAGCAGCTCGACCCCGTCGGACACCGGGGAGCTGTTTTTT
>TRBV19|TRBJ2-1|.|.
CASLLANEQFF
TGTGCCAGCCTCCTAGCCAATGAGCAGTTCTTC
>TRBV7-3|TRBJ2-2|.|TRBD2
CASSLIAGKNTGELFF
TGTGCCAGCAGCTTAATAGCGGGAAAGAACACCGGGGAGCTGTTTTTT
>TRBV28|TRBJ2-1|once|TRBD2
CASSLGPGGQFF
TGTGCCAGCAGTCTTGGACCGGGAGGGCAGTTCTTC
>TRBV27|TRBJ2-1|once|TRBD2
CASSQGTSGNNEQFF
TGTGCCAGCAGCCAAGGGACTAGCGGGAACAATGAGCAGTTCTTC
>TRBV11-3|TRBJ2-7|once|.
CASSLEAGTEDGAYEQYF
TGTGCCAGCAGCTTAGAGGCGGGGACGGAGGATGGAGCCTACGAGCAGTACTTC
>TRBV7-9|TRBJ1-1|.|.
CASSLGIPGRRHVNTEAFF
TGTGCCAGCAGCTTAGGGATCCCGGGACGCAGACACGTGAACACTGAAGCTTTCTTT
>TRBV3-1/TRBV3-2|TRBJ1-2|.|.
CASSPLDTRSGRYGYTF
TGTGCCAGCAGCCCCTTGGACACAAGATCGGGTCGCTATGGCTACACCTTC
>TRBV7-2|TRBJ2-5|.|.
CASSLMRKETQYF
TGTGCCAGCAGCTTGATGAGGAAAGAGACCCAGTACTTC
>TRBV24-1|TRBJ2-1|.|.
CATSDRLFNEQFF
TGTGCCACCAGTGATCGGCTGTTCAATGAGCAGTTCTTC
>TRBV3-1/TRBV3-2|TRBJ2-3|.|.
CASSLKVPYTDTQYF
TGTGCCAGCAGCCTAAAGGTCCCATATACAGATACGCAGTATTTT
>TRBV6-6|TRBJ1-4|.|TRBD1
CASSRTGGQEKLFF
TGTGCCAGCAGCCGGACAGGGGGCCAGGAAAAACTGTTTTTT
>TRBV3-1/TRBV3-2|TRBJ2-5|once|.
CASSQVTAKETQYF
TGTGCCAGCAGCCAAGTGACAGCTAAAGAGACCCAGTACTTC
>TRBV6-6|TRBJ1-4|.|TRBD1
CASSPQGAREKLFF
TGTGCCAGCAGTCCACAGGGGGCGCGTGAAAAACTGTTTTTT
>TRBV5-1|TRBJ2-5|.|.
CASSADQETQYF
TGCGCCAGCAGCGCGGACCAAGAGACCCAGTACTTC
>TRBV28|TRBJ2-1|.|TRBD2
CASSLSLSGIYNEQFF
TGTGCCAGCAGTTTATCCCTTAGCGGGATCTACAATGAGCAGTTCTTC
>TRBV7-6|TRBJ2-1|.|.
CASSLTSSWGNEQFF
TGTGCCAGCAGCCTCACTAGCTCTTGGGGTAATGAGCAGTTCTTC
>TRBV7-3|TRBJ2-5|.|TRBD2
CASSPGEGPETQYF
TGTGCCAGCAGCCCCGGGGAGGGCCCGGAGACCCAGTACTTC
>TRBV7-2|TRBJ1-3|once|.
CASSQGVNSGNTIYF
TGTGCCAGCAGCCAAGGTGTAAACTCTGGAAACACCATATATTTT
>TRBV5-8|TRBJ1-2|.|.
CASSLEPPYYGYTF
TGTGCCAGCAGCTTGGAACCCCCCTACTATGGCTACACCTTC
>TRBV7-9|TRBJ1-1|.|TRBD1
CASSLGGQGSSEAFF
TGTGCCAGCAGCTTAGGGGGACAGGGAAGTTCTGAAGCTTTCTTT
>TRBV5-4|TRBJ2-3|once|TRBD2
CASSLEAGATDTQYF
TGTGCCAGCAGCTTGGAAGCGGGAGCCACAGATACGCAGTATTTT
>TRBV5-8|TRBJ2-7|.|TRBD2
CASSWGLAVYEQYF
TGTGCCAGCAGCTGGGGACTAGCGGTCTACGAGCAGTACTTC
>TRBV19|TRBJ2-1|.|.
CASSPAAGGGSYNEQFF
TGTGCCAGTAGTCCAGCGGCAGGGGGAGGCTCCTACAATGAGCAGTTCTTC
>TRBV3-1/TRBV3-2|TRBJ2-2|.|.
CASSQGGEGRAGELFF
TGTGCCAGCAGCCAAGGGGGAGAGGGGCGCGCCGGGGAGCTGTTTTTT
>TRBV20-1|TRBJ1-4|.|.
CSAERGLQLFF
TGCAGTGCGGAGAGGGGACTCCAACTGTTTTTT
>TRBV7-8|TRBJ1-5|once|.
CASRGTGGGNQPQHF
TGTGCCAGCAGGGGAACGGGGGGGGGCAATCAGCCCCAGCATTTT
>TRBV7-8|TRBJ1-4|.|.
CASSLGTSNEKLFF
TGTGCCAGCAGCTTAGGGACAAGCAATGAAAAACTGTTTTTT
>TRBV15|TRBJ2-3|.|TRBD1
CATSRVGPGTGGLYTQYF
TGTGCCACCAGCAGAGTCGGACCCGGGACAGGGGGCTTGTATACGCAGTATTTT
>TRBV7-2|TRBJ1-5|.|TRBD1
CASSLGAGGLNQPQHF
TGTGCCAGCAGCTTAGGGGCAGGGGGCCTCAATCAGCCCCAGCATTTT
>TRBV7-2|TRBJ1-2|.|.
CASSSQFLYGYTF
TGTGCCAGCAGCTCCCAGTTCCTCTATGGCTACACCTTC
>TRBV2|TRBJ2-7|.|.
CASRERALYEQYF
TGTGCCAGCAGGGAGAGAGCTCTCTACGAGCAGTACTTC
>TRBV11-3|TRBJ2-2|.|.
CASSLDPMGELFF
TGTGCCAGCAGCTTAGACCCTATGGGGGAGCTGTTTTTT
>TRBV21-1|TRBJ1-1|.|.
CASSFWGVENTEAFF
TGTGCCAGCAGCTTTTGGGGGGTTGAGAACACTGAAGCTTTCTTT
>TRBV6-1|TRBJ2-5|.|.
CASSEWGSQETQYF
TGTGCCAGCAGTGAATGGGGGTCCCAAGAGACCCAGTACTTC
>TRBV5-4|TRBJ2-7|.|TRBD1
CASTRDRAYEQYF
TGTGCCAGCACCCGGGACAGGGCCTACGAGCAGTACTTC
>TRBV27|TRBJ2-7|.|.
CASSTSGLSSYEQYF
.
>TRBV28|TRBJ1-2|.|.
CASSQVDVLVDYTF
TGTGCCAGCAGCCAAGTGGACGTATTAGTCGACTACACCTTC
>TRBV4-2|TRBJ1-1|once|.
CASSQDLGTAPSGAFF
TGTGCCAGCAGCCAAGATCTCGGGACGGCCCCTAGTGGAGCTTTCTTT
>TRBV7-3|TRBJ2-1|.|TRBD2
CASSTGLEYNEQFF
TGTGCCAGCAGCACGGGACTAGAGTACAATGAGCAGTTCTTC
>TRBV10-3|TRBJ1-6|once|.
CANTLGEKGSPLHF
TGTGCCAACACATTGGGGGAAAAGGGTTCACCCCTCCACTTT
>TRBV7-8|TRBJ2-1|few|.
CASSFYRGPIYNEQFF
TGTGCCAGCAGCTTCTACCGGGGGCCAATTTACAATGAGCAGTTCTTC